These 9 T cell receptor beta chains were sequenced from one sample in a study of T cell responses to AZD1222 COVID-19 vaccine. The repertoire was sequenced with immunoSEQ multiplex PCR; TCRdb's copy has only in-frame clones and lacks some. The sample contains about 25,000 clones, around 86% of which appear only once. Material: peripheral blood, obtained 28 days after the second AZD1222 dose. These receptors were obtained from an adult who received the AZD1222 COVID-19 vaccine.

This chain connects TRBV11-2 to TRBJ2-1; TRBD2 aligns across 11 bases. The CDR3 contains 17 residues. Germline V CDR1 and CDR2: SGHAT, FQNNGV. J was trimmed by 6 bases and V by 3 bases; bases with no gene match: 10. Here the CDR3 reads CASSFLRTSGRRNEQFF. In DNA, the CDR3 is TGTGCCAGCAGCTTCCTACGAACTAGCGGGAGACGCAATGAGCAGTTCTTC.

The table lists this clone with a count of one. The V gene is TRBV2, the J gene TRBJ1-6, with unresolved D. CDR1 is SNHLY, CDR2 FYNNEI, per germline. Trimming shortened V by 3 bases and J by 13 bases, and 7 bases separated the two germline ends. The CDR3 totals 11 residues. CDR3 DNA sequence: TGTGCCAGCAGTGACGAGGGCCCCCTCCACTTT. It specifies CASSDEGPLHF.

J is TRBJ2-3 and V is TRBV21-1. TRBV21-1 is deemed a pseudogene. CDR3 length: 16 amino acids. CDR3: CASSYKGTPAGDTQYF. The CDR3 DNA reads as TGTGCCAGCAGCTATAAGGGGACCCCGGCGGGAGATACGCAGTATTTT.

DNA of the CDR3: TGTGCCAGCAGTTCGGGACAAAAAGAGACCCAGTACTTC. It translates to CASSSGQKETQYF. The gene calls are TRBV28 and TRBJ2-5; D possibly corresponds to TRBD1 (6 bases). V shed 4 bases and J shed 3 bases, with 9 bases lying between them. There are 13 residues in the CDR3. Per the germline V gene, CDR1 is MDHEN and CDR2 is SYDVKM. The variable domain in full, with the rest retrieved from reference TRBV28 and TRBJ2-5, is DVKVTQSSRYLVKRTGEKVFLECVQDMDHENMFWYRQDPGLGLRLIYFSYDVKMKEKGDIPEGYSVSREKKERFSLILESASTNQTSMYLCASSSGQKETQYFGPGTRLLVL.

V is TRBV12-3 or TRBV12-4 and J is TRBJ1-2; D not certain. The CDR3 totals 12 residues. V lost 6 bases and J 4 bases, leaving 9 bases between the germline ends. The CDR3 loop is CASSTEGYGYTF. The CDR3 DNA reads TGTGCCAGCAGCACGGAAGGCTATGGCTACACCTTC.

The rearrangement links TRBV6-5 to TRBJ2-7; 7 bases are a match to TRBD1. This CDR3 is built from 15 residues. V lost 5 bases, J lost 4 bases, and 11 bases stayed unmatched. CDR1 and CDR2 from the germline V gene are MNHEY and SVGAGI. The CDR3, as DNA: TGTGCCAGCAGTCCGACGACAGGGTGGAGGTACGAGCAGTACTTC. The encoded protein is CASSPTTGWRYEQYF.

The V call is TRBV6-6, the J call TRBJ2-3; unclear D gene. Germline V gene data show CDR1 as MNHNY and CDR2 as SVGAGI (reference sequence). CDR3 size: 13 residues. V dropped 6 bases and J dropped 6 bases, with 13 bases sitting between them. The CDR3 protein is CASSLPPTDTQYF. The CDR3 nucleotides are TGTGCCAGCAGCTTACCCCCTACGGATACGCAGTATTTT.

The chain uses TRBV24-1 and TRBJ2-7, with D unresolved. Germline V gene lookup returns CDR1 KGHDR and CDR2 SFDVKD. The V end was cut by 4 bases, the J end by 4 bases, with 7 bases between. The CDR3 is 12 amino acids. CDR3 sequence reads: CATSDERYEQYF. For the CDR3, the DNA is TGTGCCACCAGTGACGAAAGATACGAGCAGTACTTC.

This clone was observed a single time. The rearrangement uses TRBV11-2 and TRBJ2-1; 16 bases are a match to TRBD2. In germline, CDR1 is SGHAT, CDR2 FQNNGV. The CDR3 extends over 17 amino acids. V lost 5 bases to trimming and J lost 3 bases; unmatched junction nucleotides: 4. The CDR3 DNA is TGTGCCAGCAGCACGGGACTAGCGGGAGGGAACTACAATGAGCAGTTCTTC. This codes for CASSTGLAGGNYNEQFF. The full variable domain, in which reference TRBV11-2 and TRBJ2-1 provide the parts outside the CDR3, is EAGVAQSPRYKIIEKRQSVAFWCNPISGHATLYWYQQILGQGPKLLIQFQNNGVVDDSQLPKDRFSAERLKGVDSTLKIQPAKLEDSAVYLCASSTGLAGGNYNEQFFGPGTRLTVL.